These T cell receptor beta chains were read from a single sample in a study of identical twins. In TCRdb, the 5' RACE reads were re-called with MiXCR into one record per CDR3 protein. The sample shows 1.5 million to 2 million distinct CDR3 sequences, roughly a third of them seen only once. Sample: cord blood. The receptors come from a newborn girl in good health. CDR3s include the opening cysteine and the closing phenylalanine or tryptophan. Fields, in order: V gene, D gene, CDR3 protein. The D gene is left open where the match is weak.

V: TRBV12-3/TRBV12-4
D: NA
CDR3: CASSFGASSDTEYF

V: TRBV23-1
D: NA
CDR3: CASSQFDGKGRYGNTIYF

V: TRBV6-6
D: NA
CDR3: CASSTGGRTLQETQYF

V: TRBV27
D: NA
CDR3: CASSLGRKGSGNEQFF

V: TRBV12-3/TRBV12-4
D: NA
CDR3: CASRKGGGGQNEKLFF

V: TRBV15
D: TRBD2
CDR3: CATSRVPTSGQETQYF

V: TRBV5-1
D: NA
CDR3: CASSSKGHATNEKLFF

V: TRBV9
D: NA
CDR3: CASSVAQGDTQYF

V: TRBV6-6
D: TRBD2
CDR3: CASSPRPAGERNEQFF

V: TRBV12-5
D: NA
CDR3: CASGLVKEGTQERSSYNEQFF

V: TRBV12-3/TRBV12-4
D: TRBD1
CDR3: CASTYGRQGEDEQFF

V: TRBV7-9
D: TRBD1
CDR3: CASSPSGQTNYGYTF

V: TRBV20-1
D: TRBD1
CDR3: CSVPPQGVSTDTQYF

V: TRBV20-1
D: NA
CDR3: CSARVTSAGGYTF

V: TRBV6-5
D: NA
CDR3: CASSYSGSSYNEQFF

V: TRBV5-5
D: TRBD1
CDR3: CASSSWTGNQPQHF

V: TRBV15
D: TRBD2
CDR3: CATSRGGTSVGIQYF

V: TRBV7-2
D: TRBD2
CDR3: CASSNSGSPGTDTQYF

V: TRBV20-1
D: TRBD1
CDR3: CSASTGGQEKLFF

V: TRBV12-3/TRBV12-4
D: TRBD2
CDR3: CASTDGEGLKNADTQYF

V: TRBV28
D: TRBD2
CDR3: CASSRAGGSSYEQYF

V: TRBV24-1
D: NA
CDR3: CATSGVQLRGSEKLFF

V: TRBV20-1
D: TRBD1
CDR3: CSARDQLTGGTYNSPLHF

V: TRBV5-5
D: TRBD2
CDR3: CASSKQGLAGGIDTQYF

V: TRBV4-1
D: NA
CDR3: CASSPGTGRGAKNIQYF

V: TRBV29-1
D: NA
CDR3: CSVLTDSYEQYF

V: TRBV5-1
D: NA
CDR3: CASTHGGDRGYGYTF

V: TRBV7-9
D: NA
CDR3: CASSKAPEAFF

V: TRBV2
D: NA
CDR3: CASVRGDWGTGTQYF

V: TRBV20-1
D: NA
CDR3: CSASGGFEKLFF

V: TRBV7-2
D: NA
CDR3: CASSRDGFLTDTQYF

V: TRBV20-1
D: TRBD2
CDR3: CSAPSGTSSYEQYF

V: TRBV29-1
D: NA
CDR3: CSEDNSYEQYF

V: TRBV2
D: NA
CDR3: CASSELRGGQLLKEQYF

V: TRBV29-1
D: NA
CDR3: CSVFRGPGNEKLFF

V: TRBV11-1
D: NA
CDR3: CASSSPFMGGMWGWVVTEQYF

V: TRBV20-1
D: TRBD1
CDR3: CSAFSTGNQPQHF

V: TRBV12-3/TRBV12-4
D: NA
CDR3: CASTYGGPYEQYF

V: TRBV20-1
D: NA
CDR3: CSARKAGNEQFF

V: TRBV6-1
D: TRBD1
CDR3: CASSEGAGGHYGYTF

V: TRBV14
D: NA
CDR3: CASSQNRVIRYEQYF

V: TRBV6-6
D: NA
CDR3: CASSKTSDSQETQYF

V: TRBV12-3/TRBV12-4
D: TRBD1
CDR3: CASSGTGDINTGELFF

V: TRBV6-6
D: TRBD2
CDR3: CASSPQLAGSQETQYF

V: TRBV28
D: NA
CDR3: CASSLNGGSGGYTF

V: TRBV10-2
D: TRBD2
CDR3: CASSERGGMMDQETQYF

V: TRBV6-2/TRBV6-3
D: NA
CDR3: CASSYVGYSGANVLTF

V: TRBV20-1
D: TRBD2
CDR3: CSAWSSGRRTGELFF